This T cell receptor (beta chain) came from a study of CXCR3-negative and CXCR3-positive naive CD8 T cells. On the study more broadly: The study obtained 130 million to 150 million TRB reads, about 1.5 +/- 0.3 million per library. Points from the study as a whole: TRBV-TRBJ usage was similar across naive CXCR3 subsets but distinct in memory cells.

By frequency, this clonotype is medium-sized. The antigen is unknown. UMI-labeled 5' RACE yielded the TRB cDNA libraries. From its re-call of the 5' RACE reads, TCRdb lists each CDR3 protein once, without DNA. Here the sample table reports approximately 5,400 distinct CDR3 sequences. Triplicate roughly 270,000-cell sorts were made of each CD8+ T cell subset. The origin of this receptor is a human donor in good health. Some clones in this sample may be carry-over from other donors' samples. Sequencing was done on a sample of naive CXCR3- CD8+ T cells from blood. The subset is: CD45RO-CCR7+CD27+CD95- naive CD8+ T cells lacking CXCR3 (TNR3-).

This chain's CDR3 is CASSPLSGPEEQYF. The rearrangement uses TRBV28 and TRBJ2-7; absent DNA, TCRdb's TRBD2 call cannot be checked. The CDR3 loop spans 14 amino acids. Germline V gene lookup returns CDR1 MDHEN and CDR2 SYDVKM.